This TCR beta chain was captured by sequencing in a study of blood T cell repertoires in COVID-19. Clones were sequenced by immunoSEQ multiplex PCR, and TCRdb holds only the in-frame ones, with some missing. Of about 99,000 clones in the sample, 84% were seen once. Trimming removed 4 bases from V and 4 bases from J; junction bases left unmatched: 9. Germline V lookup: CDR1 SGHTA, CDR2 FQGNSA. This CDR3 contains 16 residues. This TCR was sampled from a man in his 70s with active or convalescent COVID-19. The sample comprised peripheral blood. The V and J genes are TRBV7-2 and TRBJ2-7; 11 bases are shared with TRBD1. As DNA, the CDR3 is TGTGCCAGCAGCTCACCCCGGACAGGGGGCTCGTACGAGCAGTACTTC. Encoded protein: CASSSPRTGGSYEQYF.